Shown below are 22 T cell receptor beta chains from a single sample sequenced in a study of CD8 T cells in Susac syndrome. An input of about 0.5 to 1 ug of RNA was subjected to reverse transcription using random hexamers. TCRdb passed the immunoSEQ multiplex PCR reads through MiXCR, listing each CDR3 protein once. The sample includes roughly 200,000 distinct CDR3 sequences, about 95% of them seen just once. What was sequenced was CD4+ T cells from PBMCs. The source of these receptors is a human donor in good health.

J is TRBJ2-1 and V is TRBV7-6; weak D call: TRBD2 (6 bases). Trimming shortened V by 0 bases and J by 7 bases, and 7 bases separated the two germline ends. Germline V CDR1 and CDR2: SGHVS, FNYEAQ. CDR3 length: 13 residues. CDR3 in DNA: TGTGCCAGCAGCTTAGCGCGGGGTAATGAGCAGTTCTTC. Translated, it gives CASSLARGNEQFF.

V usage is TRBV14 and J usage is TRBJ2-7, with D possibly TRBD1 on 6 matching bases. Trimming took off 2 bases at V and 5 bases at J, with 10 bases between the two ends. The CDR3 contains 13 residues. Germline CDR1 and CDR2: SGHDN and FVKESK. This CDR3 is CASSQIQGHEQYF. Here the CDR3 DNA reads TGTGCCAGCAGCCAAATACAGGGCCACGAGCAGTACTTC. Looking up the rest from reference TRBV14 and TRBJ2-7 gives the full variable domain: EAGVTQFPSHSVIEKGQTVTLRCDPISGHDNLYWYRRVMGKEIKFLLHFVKESKQDESGMPNNRFLAERTGGTYSTLKVQPAELEDSGVYFCASSQIQGHEQYFGPGTRLTVT.

The chain recombines TRBV27 with TRBJ2-4, with 13 bases matching TRBD2. Germline V gene data show CDR1 as MNHEY and CDR2 as SMNVEV (reference sequence). This CDR3 is 16 amino acids long. The J segment lost 8 bases and the V segment lost 5 bases, leaving 9 bases of the junction unmatched. CDR3 sequence (DNA): TGTGCCAGCAGTCCGGGACTAGCGGGATTTAGGGACATTCAGTACTTC. It specifies CASSPGLAGFRDIQYF.

This clonotype was recorded once. Here the CDR3 DNA reads TGTGCCACCAGTGAGGACGGAAATCAGCCCCAGCATTTT. This codes for CATSEDGNQPQHF. The V gene is TRBV24-1, the J gene TRBJ1-5; D remains ambiguous. Germline CDR1 reads KGHDR; CDR2 reads SFDVKD. CDR3 length: 13 residues. Trimming took off 4 bases at V and 4 bases at J, with 7 bases between the two ends.

This clonotype was found once. The chain has TRBV7-2 and TRBJ2-7; weak D call: TRBD2 (7 bases). Germline V lookup: CDR1 SGHTA, CDR2 FQGNSA. CDR3 length: 13 amino acids. V gave up 1 base and J gave up 6 bases, with 10 bases separating them. CDR3 in DNA: TGTGCCAGCAGCTTAGTGGGGGGGCGCGAGCAGTACTTC. Protein product: CASSLVGGREQYF.

J is TRBJ2-1 and V is TRBV12-3 or TRBV12-4; D unclear. V gave up 5 bases and J gave up 7 bases, with 6 bases separating them. The CDR3 loop spans 11 amino acids. CDR3 loop: CASSRMNEQFF. Here the CDR3 DNA reads TGTGCCAGCAGTCGAATGAATGAGCAGTTCTTC.

This sequence joins TRBV29-1 and TRBJ2-5, with D perhaps TRBD1 or TRBD2 (7 bases each). The CDR3 is 13 amino acids. Looked up from germline, CDR1 is SQVTM and CDR2 is ANQGSEA. The V end was cut by 4 bases, the J end by 4 bases, with 13 bases between. The DNA for the CDR3 is TGCAGCGTTGGGGAGGGGGCTGGAGAGACCCAGTACTTC. This encodes CSVGEGAGETQYF.

V and J are TRBV3-1 and TRBJ2-5; D is ambiguous. Germline values: CDR1 LGHDT, CDR2 YNNKEL (reference sequence). The CDR3 is made up of 12 amino acids. Trimming cost V 3 bases and J 4 bases, with 6 bases left between them. CDR3 sequence: CASSHRAETQYF. CDR3 coding DNA: TGTGCCAGCAGCCATAGGGCAGAGACCCAGTACTTC.

The rearrangement uses TRBV7-2 and TRBJ2-1, with unresolved D. CDR1 is SGHTA, CDR2 FQGNSA, per germline. V dropped 0 bases and J dropped 8 bases, with 5 bases sitting between them. The length of the CDR3 is 12 residues. The CDR3 loop reads CASSLAEHEQFF. In nucleotides, the CDR3 is TGTGCCAGCAGCTTAGCTGAACATGAGCAGTTCTTC.

This chain joins TRBV30 and TRBJ2-7, with 12 bases fitting TRBD2. Germline CDR1 GTSNPN, CDR2 SVGIG (reference sequence). The CDR3 has 16 amino acids. V lost 0 bases and J lost 6; bases outside the gene matches: 9. In DNA form, the CDR3 reads TGTGCCTGGAGTGTAGGCACTAGCGGGAGGCTTGGCGAGCAGTACTTC. Translating it yields CAWSVGTSGRLGEQYF.

V gene TRBV20-1 combines with J gene TRBJ2-1; TRBD2 matches 11 bases. The CDR3 has 16 amino acids. V gave up 6 bases and J gave up 1 base; unmatched junction bases: 8. The germline gives CDR1 DFQATT, CDR2 SNEGSKA (reference sequence). The DNA of the CDR3 is TGCAGTGCCGAAGGACTAGCGGGTGGGTCCTACAATGAGCAGTTCTTC. Translation: CSAEGLAGGSYNEQFF.

This chain links TRBV5-1 with TRBJ1-1, with TRBD1 identical over 8 bases. This CDR3 region has 15 residues. Looked up from germline, CDR1 is SGHRS and CDR2 is YFSETQ. V shed 0 bases and J 3 bases; nucleotides not matched to a gene: 4. The CDR3 DNA reads TGCGCCAGCAGCTTGGGCAGGGGGCCGGACACTGAAGCTTTCTTT. It codes for CASSLGRGPDTEAFF.

This chain joins TRBV27 and TRBJ1-1; 7 nucleotides line up with TRBD1. The CDR3 runs 14 residues. Trimming cost V 5 bases and J 4 bases; bases outside gene matches: 7. Germline values: CDR1 MNHEY, CDR2 SMNVEV (reference sequence). This CDR3 reads CASSRVRGGTEAFF. CDR3 nucleotide sequence: TGTGCCAGCAGTCGGGTCAGGGGGGGCACTGAAGCTTTCTTT.

V and J are TRBV29-1 and TRBJ2-2; 11 bases map to TRBD2. This CDR3 has 14 residues. The germline V gene has CDR1 SQVTM and CDR2 ANQGSEA. V shed 4 bases, J shed 5 bases, and the junction held 3 bases outside the gene matches. In DNA, the CDR3 is TGCAGCGTTGTGGGACTAGCGGAAACCGGGGAGCTGTTTTTT. This codes for CSVVGLAETGELFF.

V usage is TRBV24-1 and J usage is TRBJ2-1; the match to TRBD2 covers 8 bases. The trim removed 8 bases at V and 9 bases at J, leaving 8 bases unmatched. Germline values: CDR1 KGHDR, CDR2 SFDVKD. This CDR3 is built from 13 residues. The CDR3 here is CATMSGGPAEQFF. CDR3 nucleotides: TGTGCCACCATGTCGGGAGGGCCAGCTGAGCAGTTCTTC.

The CDR3 region is CASSEALPGRQYF. In nucleotides, the CDR3 is TGTGCCAGCAGTGAAGCGCTTCCAGGGCGGCAGTACTTC. The chain uses TRBV2 and TRBJ2-7, with D maybe TRBD1 (5 bases). V lost 0 bases and J 9 bases, leaving 12 bases between the germline ends. CDR3 length: 13 amino acids. Germline CDR1 SNHLY, CDR2 FYNNEI.

The V and J genes are TRBV3-1 and TRBJ2-5, with 9 bases lining up with TRBD2. The V and J ends lost 2 bases and 5 bases, in that order; junction bases with no gene match: 3. Germline values: CDR1 LGHDT, CDR2 YNNKEL (reference sequence). The CDR3 consists of 14 residues. CDR3 DNA sequence: TGTGCCAGCAGCCAATTAGCGGGAGTGGAGACCCAGTACTTC. Amino acid sequence: CASSQLAGVETQYF.

This chain's CDR3 is CSARDRGAFSYNEQFF. The CDR3 DNA follows: TGCAGTGCTAGAGATCGCGGGGCCTTCTCCTACAATGAGCAGTTCTTC. The chain uses TRBV20-1 and TRBJ2-1; a possible D gene is TRBD2 (6 bases). Per germline, CDR1 DFQATT and CDR2 SNEGSKA (reference sequence). This CDR3 has 16 residues. Deletions cut 0 bases from V and 0 bases from J, with 12 bases between.

The chain carries TRBV18 and TRBJ2-7; a possible D gene is TRBD1 (6 bases). V gave up 1 base and J gave up 3 bases, with 10 bases separating them. The CDR3 has 14 residues. Germline V gene sequence: CDR1 KGHSH, CDR2 LQKENI. CDR3: CASSPRDKGYEQYF. The CDR3 DNA reads TGTGCCAGCTCACCACGGGACAAAGGCTACGAGCAGTACTTC.

This clonotype showed up just a few times. The chain recombines TRBV29-1 with TRBJ1-2; D remains unclear. V was shortened by 0 bases and J by 5 bases, with 10 bases between the two germline ends. Germline CDR1 SQVTM, CDR2 ANQGSEA. The CDR3 totals 13 residues. For the CDR3, the DNA is TGCAGCGTTGAAGATTTTGAGGGATATGGCTACACCTTC. Encoded protein: CSVEDFEGYGYTF.

The V call is TRBV28, the J call TRBJ1-2; TRBD1 might be the D (6 bases). The germline V gene has CDR1 MDHEN and CDR2 SYDVKM. This CDR3 is 15 amino acids long. V gave up 5 bases and J gave up 0 bases, with 13 bases separating them. The CDR3 nucleotides are TGTGCCAGCAGTCTTAAGGGGGGGACTAACTATGGCTACACCTTC. Residues: CASSLKGGTNYGYTF.

CDR3 coding DNA: TGTGCCACAGCTCCAGATAGCAATGACAATCAGCCCCAGCATTTT. Its protein is CATAPDSNDNQPQHF. The chain employs TRBV6-2 or TRBV6-3 and TRBJ1-5, with unresolved D. From germline, CDR1 is MNHEY and CDR2 SVGEGT. This CDR3 region has 15 residues. Deletions cut 10 bases from V and 3 bases from J, with 19 bases between.